Shown below are 28 T cell receptor beta chains from a single sample sequenced in a study of cytomegalovirus exposure and HLA in healthy donors. PCR employed 60 Vbeta and 13 Jbeta primers. TCRdb keeps only in-frame clones here, not all; method: immunoSEQ multiplex PCR. The sample holds 180,000 or so clones, approximately 82% seen once. Material: PBMCs. The receptors derive from a woman in her forties in good health and CMV-seropositive.

The chain couples TRBV7-2 to TRBJ1-6, with 8 positions matching TRBD1. CDR3 length: 18 amino acids. Per germline, CDR1 SGHTA and CDR2 FQGNSA. The J segment lost 7 bases and the V segment lost 5 bases, leaving 16 bases of the junction unmatched. In nucleotides, the CDR3 is TGTGCCAGCAGCCAAGGGACAGGTCGCGCACCGATGAATTCACCCCTCCACTTT. This codes for CASSQGTGRAPMNSPLHF.

V and J are TRBV7-3 and TRBJ2-5, with D maybe TRBD2 (6 bases). V was pared by 2 bases and J by 3 bases, with 10 bases between. This CDR3 is 14 amino acids long. The V gene's germline CDR1 is SGHTA and CDR2 FQGTGA. CDR3: CASSLAGPKETQYF. In DNA form, the CDR3 reads TGTGCCAGCAGCTTAGCGGGACCAAAAGAGACCCAGTACTTC. Filled out from reference TRBV7-3 and TRBJ2-5, the complete variable domain reads GAGVSQTPSNKVTEKGKYVELRCDPISGHTALYWYRQSLGQGPEFLIYFQGTGAADDSGLPNDRFFAVRPEGSVSTLKIQRTERGDSAVYLCASSLAGPKETQYFGPGTRLLVL.

The rearrangement joins TRBV5-1 to TRBJ2-2; D is unclear. V was trimmed by 0 bases and J by 6 bases, leaving 9 bases between them. From germline, CDR1 is SGHRS and CDR2 YFSETQ. CDR3 length: 14 amino acids. The CDR3 is CASSLAQYAGELFF. The CDR3, as DNA: TGCGCCAGCAGCTTGGCACAATACGCCGGGGAGCTGTTTTTT.

The chain has TRBV25-1 and TRBJ1-1; D might be TRBD1 (6 bases). The CDR3 sequence is 16 residues long. Germline V gene sequence: CDR1 MGHDK, CDR2 SYGVNS. V was clipped by 3 bases and J by 1 base, with 15 bases between them. The CDR3 coding sequence is TGTGCCAGCAGTGACTTAAAAACAGGGTCGAACACTGAAGCTTTCTTT. It specifies CASSDLKTGSNTEAFF.

The gene calls are TRBV7-8 and TRBJ1-3; TRBD1 matches at 7 bases. CDR3 length equals 15 residues. From germline, CDR1 is SGHVS and CDR2 FQNEAQ. V lost 5 bases to trimming and J lost 4 bases; unmatched junction nucleotides: 8. For the CDR3, the DNA is TGTGCCAGCAGCGCACGACAGGGACTGGGAAACACCATATATTTT. Amino acid sequence: CASSARQGLGNTIYF.

This chain connects TRBV29-1 to TRBJ2-7, with 15 bases matching TRBD2. Germline V CDR1 and CDR2: SQVTM, ANQGSEA. Trimming at V came to 4 bases and at J to 5 bases, leaving 3 bases not matched to a gene. The CDR3 extends over 14 amino acids. CDR3 residues: CSVGTSGRANEQYF. CDR3 in DNA: TGCAGCGTTGGGACTAGCGGGAGGGCTAACGAGCAGTACTTC.

The genes are TRBV19 and TRBJ2-2; tentative D call: TRBD1 (5 bases). V was clipped by 8 bases and J by 2 bases, with 18 bases between them. Germline-derived CDR1 and CDR2 are LNHDA and SQIVND (reference sequence). The CDR3 totals 16 residues. The CDR3 DNA is TGTGCCAGTGCCCTGGGGCAGTCTATAAACACCGGGGAGCTGTTTTTT. Encoded protein: CASALGQSINTGELFF.

This chain uses TRBV15 with TRBJ2-3; no clear D gene. This CDR3 comprises 14 residues. Germline CDR1 is LNHNV and CDR2 is YYDKDF (reference sequence). Trimming pared 8 bases from V and 2 bases from J, leaving 14 bases between. CDR3 nucleotides: TGTGCCACCTCCAAGTCCCCGGTCACAGATACGCAGTATTTT. Its translation: CATSKSPVTDTQYF.

This sequence joins TRBV4-2 and TRBJ2-5; 9 bases are a match to TRBD2. CDR1 and CDR2 (germline): LGHNA, YNFKEQ. V trimming: 3 bases; J trimming: 1 base; junction bases outside the gene matches: 3. The CDR3 has 15 amino acids. The CDR3 DNA reads as TGTGCCAGCAGCCAGGCTAGCGGGACCCAAGAGACCCAGTACTTC. Amino acids: CASSQASGTQETQYF.

The chain recombines TRBV4-1 with TRBJ2-5, with 11 bases lining up with TRBD2. Trimming removed 6 bases from V and 1 base from J; junction bases left unmatched: 7. This CDR3 region has 16 residues. Per the germline V gene, CDR1 is MGHRA and CDR2 is YSYEKL. CDR3 in amino acids: CASRHGTSGGQETQYF. CDR3 sequence (DNA): TGCGCCAGCAGACACGGGACTAGCGGAGGCCAAGAGACCCAGTACTTC.

V and J are TRBV5-1 and TRBJ1-4, with D perhaps matching TRBD1 (5 bases). The CDR3 is 15 residues long. The V end lost 6 bases, the J end lost 7 bases, and 19 bases lay between the germline ends. The germline gives CDR1 SGHRS, CDR2 YFSETQ. CDR3 nucleotide sequence: TGCGCCAGCACAAGAGACGGGGGGTTCGGTGAAAAACTGTTTTTT. It specifies CASTRDGGFGEKLFF.

This clone was detected a few times. The rearrangement uses TRBV7-9 and TRBJ2-7; a weak D match, TRBD2 (5 bases). Trimming removed 0 bases from V and 5 bases from J, with 17 bases in between. The CDR3 is 16 amino acids. Germline CDR1 SEHNR, CDR2 FQNEAQ (reference sequence). The CDR3 region is CASSLARASFGHEQYF. CDR3 sequence (DNA): TGTGCCAGCAGCTTAGCGAGGGCTTCGTTTGGGCACGAGCAGTACTTC.

This chain links TRBV6-5 with TRBJ2-7; D is possibly TRBD2 (6 bases). The CDR3 length is 15 residues. Germline V gene lookup returns CDR1 MNHEY and CDR2 SVGAGI. Trimming removed 2 bases from V and 2 bases from J, with 13 bases in between. The CDR3 spells CASSYGRGGTYEQYF. Here the CDR3 DNA reads TGTGCCAGCAGTTACGGCCGGGGAGGCACCTACGAGCAGTACTTC.

This chain joins TRBV27 and TRBJ1-5, with 7 bases identical to TRBD1. Trimming cost V 6 bases and J 6 bases; bases outside gene matches: 5. The CDR3 length is 13 residues. The germline gives CDR1 MNHEY, CDR2 SMNVEV (reference sequence). The CDR3 here is CASRLQGSQPQHF. In nucleotides, the CDR3 is TGTGCCAGCAGATTACAGGGGTCTCAGCCCCAGCATTTT.

The chain is built from TRBV19 and TRBJ2-7; 7 positions agree with TRBD1. Germline CDR1 LNHDA, CDR2 SQIVND (reference sequence). CDR3 size: 15 residues. V shed 3 bases, J shed 2 bases, and the junction held 7 bases outside the gene matches. The CDR3 bases are TGTGCCAGTAGTATTAAGGGGACAGCGGCCTACGAGCAGTACTTC. As protein: CASSIKGTAAYEQYF.

The CDR3 loop is CRGRQDTEAFF. DNA for the CDR3: TGCAGAGGGAGGCAGGACACTGAAGCTTTCTTT. The chain links TRBV20-1 to TRBJ1-1; no reliable D call. CDR1 is DFQATT and CDR2 is SNEGSKA in the germline V gene (reference sequence). This CDR3 comprises 11 residues.

This sequence joins TRBV5-1 and TRBJ2-1, with TRBD2 as a possible D gene (6 bases). Germline V lookup: CDR1 SGHRS, CDR2 YFSETQ. Trimming took off 2 bases at V and 4 bases at J, with 13 bases between the two ends. CDR3 size: 15 residues. The CDR3 DNA reads as TGCGCCAGCAGCTTCCGGGACTCCAGTTACAATGAGCAGTTCTTC. This translates into CASSFRDSSYNEQFF.

The rearrangement joins TRBV5-1 to TRBJ1-5; no clear D. V was trimmed by 0 bases and J by 0 bases, leaving 4 bases between them. The CDR3 has 14 residues. CDR1 is SGHRS and CDR2 is YFSETQ in the germline V gene. CDR3 residues: CASSLDYSNQPQHF. The CDR3 bases are TGCGCCAGCAGCTTGGACTATAGCAATCAGCCCCAGCATTTT.

This clone was counted a few times. The chain has TRBV7-2 and TRBJ2-1; 14 bases are a match to TRBD2. Germline CDR1 and CDR2: SGHTA and FQGNSA. Germline trimming cut 5 bases from V and 6 bases from J; bases unmatched to any gene: 6. The CDR3 covers 16 residues. The CDR3 region has the DNA TGTGCCAGCAGCGCCGCCGGGACTAGCGGGGGCAATGAGCAGTTCTTC. Its translation is CASSAAGTSGGNEQFF.

This clone was found once. The chain has TRBV18 and TRBJ2-7; a possible D gene is TRBD1 (5 bases). Germline V CDR1 and CDR2: KGHSH, LQKENI. Trimming shortened V by 0 bases and J by 3 bases, and 9 bases separated the two germline ends. This CDR3 contains 14 residues. The CDR3 region has the DNA TGTGCCAGCTCACCACCGTGGGGCCTCTACGAGCAGTACTTC. Encoded protein: CASSPPWGLYEQYF.

The rearrangement joins TRBV5-5 to TRBJ2-5; no clear D. This CDR3 spans 13 amino acids. Trimming took off 5 bases at V and 3 bases at J, with 11 bases between the two ends. Germline lookup yields CDR1 SGHKS and CDR2 YYEKEE (reference sequence). CDR3 in amino acids: CASRVTSEETQYF. CDR3 DNA sequence: TGTGCCAGCAGGGTGACTTCCGAAGAGACCCAGTACTTC.

This clone has a handful of counts. CDR3 in amino acids: CASKAGTNTGELFF. The CDR3, as DNA: TGTGCCAGTAAAGCAGGAACTAACACCGGGGAGCTGTTTTTT. This chain connects TRBV6-4 to TRBJ2-2; D is uncertain. The CDR3 covers 14 residues. Trimming stripped 9 bases from V and 2 bases from J, with 13 bases between. Germline CDR1 MRHNA, CDR2 SNTAGT.

This clone was picked up a small number of times. The chain links TRBV7-9 to TRBJ1-1, with 10 bases aligning to TRBD1. Per germline, CDR1 SEHNR and CDR2 FQNEAQ (reference sequence). V lost 3 bases to trimming and J lost 3 bases; unmatched junction nucleotides: 1. The CDR3 spans 14 residues. CDR3 amino acids: CASSLGQGYTEAFF. For the CDR3, the DNA is TGTGCCAGCAGCTTGGGACAGGGGTACACTGAAGCTTTCTTT.

The rearrangement uses TRBV28 and TRBJ1-2, with 7 nucleotides matching TRBD1. V dropped 6 bases and J dropped 4; count of bases not matched to a gene: 11. CDR1 and CDR2 from the germline V gene are MDHEN and SYDVKM. This CDR3 is built from 15 residues. Here the CDR3 reads CASRTTGQKGYGYTF. CDR3 in DNA: TGTGCCAGCAGAACGACGGGACAGAAGGGCTATGGCTACACCTTC.

The gene calls are TRBV27 and TRBJ2-6; D may be TRBD1 (6 bases). Germline CDR1 is MNHEY and CDR2 is SMNVEV (reference sequence). The CDR3 sequence is 17 residues long. Trimming removed 2 bases from V and 3 bases from J, with 14 bases in between. The CDR3 DNA follows: TGTGCCAGCAGTTTAGTAGGGGGTCTGGGTGGGGCCAACGTCCTGACTTTC. Translating it yields CASSLVGGLGGANVLTF.

This chain connects TRBV6-5 to TRBJ1-3, with D tentatively TRBD1 (5 bases). There are 14 residues in the CDR3. V lost 8 bases and J 0 bases, leaving 11 bases between the germline ends. Germline V gives CDR1 MNHEY, CDR2 SVGAGI. The CDR3 protein is CASRQGNSGNTIYF. The CDR3 DNA sequence: TGTGCCAGCCGGCAGGGAAACTCTGGAAACACCATATATTTT.

This clone was picked up a small number of times. The chain links TRBV5-1 to TRBJ2-5; TRBD1 aligns across 11 bases. Per germline, CDR1 SGHRS and CDR2 YFSETQ. This CDR3 is built from 15 residues. Trimming at V came to 4 bases and at J to 5 bases, leaving 7 bases not matched to a gene. CDR3 loop: CASSPDRGLLETQYF. CDR3 nucleotide sequence: TGCGCCAGCAGCCCGGACAGGGGGCTTCTGGAGACCCAGTACTTC.

This chain links TRBV6-4 with TRBJ2-2; D possibly corresponds to TRBD2 (6 bases). The CDR3 has 15 residues. Between the trimmed V and J ends, which lost 0 bases and 5 bases, there was a span of 10 bases. Germline V CDR1 and CDR2: MRHNA, SNTAGT. This CDR3 is CASSDSWGGTGELFF. In DNA form, the CDR3 reads TGTGCCAGCAGTGACTCGTGGGGAGGTACCGGGGAGCTGTTTTTT.